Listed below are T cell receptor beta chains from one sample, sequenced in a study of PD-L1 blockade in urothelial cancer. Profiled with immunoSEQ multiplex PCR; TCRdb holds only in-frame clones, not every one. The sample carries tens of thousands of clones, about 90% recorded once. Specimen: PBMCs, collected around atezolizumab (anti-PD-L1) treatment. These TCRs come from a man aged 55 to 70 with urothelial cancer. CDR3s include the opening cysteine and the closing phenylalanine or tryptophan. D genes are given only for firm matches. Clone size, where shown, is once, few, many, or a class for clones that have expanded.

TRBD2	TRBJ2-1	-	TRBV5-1	TGCGCCAGCGCCTTAGCGGGGAGGTACAATGAGCAGTTCTTC	CASALAGRYNEQFF
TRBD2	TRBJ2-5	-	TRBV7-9	TGTGCCAGCAGCTGGATGATAGCGGGAGTAGGAGAGACCCAGTACTTC	CASSWMIAGVGETQYF
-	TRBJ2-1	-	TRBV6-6	TGTGCCAGCAGTTACCCTAAAGGGGATGAGCAGTTCTTC	CASSYPKGDEQFF
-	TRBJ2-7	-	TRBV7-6	TGTGCCAGCAGCTTACAGGGCCGTCACGAGCAGTACTTC	CASSLQGRHEQYF
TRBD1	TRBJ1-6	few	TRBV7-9	TGTGCCAGCAGCTGGGACAGCTATAATTCACCCCTCCACTTT	CASSWDSYNSPLHF
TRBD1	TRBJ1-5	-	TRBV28	TGTGCCAGCAGTTTATTTTACGGACAGGTCTACAATCAGCCCCAGCATTTT	CASSLFYGQVYNQPQHF
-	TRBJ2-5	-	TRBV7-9	TGTGCCAGTACCAAGGGGCGACAAGAGACCCAGTACTTC	CASTKGRQETQYF
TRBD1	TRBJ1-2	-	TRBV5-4	TGTGCCAGCAGCTTGGGCCCGGACAGGCGCCACTATGGCTACACCTTC	CASSLGPDRRHYGYTF
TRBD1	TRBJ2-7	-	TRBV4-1	TGCGCCAGCAGCCTAGGACAGGGGTTCGAGCAGTACTTC	CASSLGQGFEQYF
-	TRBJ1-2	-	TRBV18	TGTGCCAGCTCACCACCGACAGCAGCCTATGGCTACACCTTC	CASSPPTAAYGYTF
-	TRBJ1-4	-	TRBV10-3	TGTGCCATCAGTGAGCCGAGGGTAGCTATAGCAACTAATGAAAAACTGTTTTTT	CAISEPRVAIATNEKLFF
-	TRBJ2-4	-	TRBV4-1	TGCGCCAGCAGTTCGTTGACGGGAAACATTCAGTACTTC	CASSSLTGNIQYF
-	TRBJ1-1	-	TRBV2	TGTGCCAGCAGTGTGGGGACACCAACAATGAACACTGAAGCTTTCTTT	CASSVGTPTMNTEAFF
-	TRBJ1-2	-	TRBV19	TGTGCCAGTAGTATCCTAGCACGGGCAGAACATGGCTACACCTTC	CASSILARAEHGYTF
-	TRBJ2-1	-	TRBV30	TGTGCCTGGGTACAAGGGACTTCCTACAATGAGCAGTTCTTC	CAWVQGTSYNEQFF
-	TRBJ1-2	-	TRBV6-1	TGTGCCAGCAGTGTTCACGTAGATGGCTACACCTTC	CASSVHVDGYTF
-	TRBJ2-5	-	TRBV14	TGTGCCAGCAGCCTTTCCAGGGGTATCCAAGAGACCCAGTACTTC	CASSLSRGIQETQYF
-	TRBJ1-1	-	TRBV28	TGTGCCAGCAGTATCGGAGGGAGGAATACTGAAGCTTTCTTT	CASSIGGRNTEAFF
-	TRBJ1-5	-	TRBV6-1	TGTGCCAGCAGTGAGGGTGGGCCAAATCAGCCCCAGCATTTT	CASSEGGPNQPQHF
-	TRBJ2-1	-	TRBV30	TGTGCCTGGACCGGCTACAATGAGCAGTTCTTC	CAWTGYNEQFF
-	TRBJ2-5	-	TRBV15	TGTGCCACCAGCAGAGGGGGTGCCCTAGCGAAAGAGACCCAGTACTTC	CATSRGGALAKETQYF
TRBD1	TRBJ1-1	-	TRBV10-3	TGTGCCAGCCTACAGGGGGGTAGGGGGATTGAAGCTTTCTTT	CASLQGGRGIEAFF
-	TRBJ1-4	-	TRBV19	TGTGCCAGTAGGCCGACAGTCGCAACTAATGAAAAACTGTTTTTT	CASRPTVATNEKLFF
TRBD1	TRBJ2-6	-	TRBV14	TGTGCCAGCAGCCAGCGCCCGGGACAGGGTGCTTTTTCTGGGGCCAACGTCCTGACTTTC	CASSQRPGQGAFSGANVLTF
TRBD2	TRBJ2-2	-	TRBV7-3	TGTGCCAGCAGCACCGGGACTAGCGGGAGCCGCGTGACCGGGGAGCTGTTTTTT	CASSTGTSGSRVTGELFF